Presented here are 10 T cell receptor beta chains from one specimen sequenced in a study of spatial heterogeneity in lung cancer. TCRdb re-called the 5' RACE reads through MiXCR, storing one row per CDR3 protein. The table lists roughly 6,100 distinct CDR3 sequences, less than 15% of them singletons. This sample's time point: sample taken at primary tumor resection. The sample consisted of normal lung tissue next to the tumor, taken at surgery. These receptors all stem from a female donor with early-stage non-small cell lung cancer.

This clonotype was counted ten times or more. The chain is built from TRBV9 and TRBJ1-4; 7 nucleotides line up with TRBD1. The CDR3 is made up of 12 amino acids. In germline, CDR1 is SGDLS, CDR2 YYNGEE. V was clipped by 7 bases and J by 10 bases; unmatched bases: 7. DNA for the CDR3: TGTGCCAGCGGGGGGACAGTCGGAAAACTGTTTTTT. This translates into CASGGTVGKLFF.

By proportion, this clonotype is medium-sized (0.01 to 0.1%). The rearrangement links TRBV11-2 to TRBJ2-1, with 10 positions matching TRBD2. The CDR3 is made up of 18 amino acids. Per the germline V gene, CDR1 is SGHAT and CDR2 is FQNNGV. J lost 16 bases, V lost 4 bases, and 25 bases had no gene match. In DNA, the CDR3 is TGTGCCAGCAGCTCCCCATCAAGAGCGGGAGGGCCTCTTGCAGGCGCCTTCTTC. Its protein product is CASSSPSRAGGPLAGAFF.

This clonotype was picked up many times. This chain joins TRBV7-2 and TRBJ1-6; D ambiguous. CDR1 and CDR2 from the germline V gene are SGHTA and FQGNSA. The CDR3 is made up of 16 amino acids. The V end was cut by 4 bases, the J end by 7 bases, with 17 bases between. The CDR3 is CASSSRLGPINSPLHF. For the CDR3, the DNA is TGTGCCAGCAGCTCCCGGCTTGGTCCCATCAATTCACCCCTCCACTTT.

This clonotype was seen ten or more times. The chain has TRBV20-1 and TRBJ2-7, with TRBD2 identical over 8 bases. After removal of 0 bases from V and 6 bases from J, the junction contained 10 bases not matched to a gene. Germline V CDR1 and CDR2: DFQATT, SNEGSKA (reference sequence). There are 15 residues in the CDR3. This CDR3 reads CSARDYEREGGEQYF. CDR3 nucleotide sequence: TGCAGTGCTAGAGATTATGAACGGGAGGGCGGCGAGCAGTACTTC.

The V gene is TRBV4-3, the J gene TRBJ1-2, with D hard to call. Trimming shortened V by 0 bases and J by 4 bases, and 15 bases separated the two germline ends. The CDR3 length is 16 residues. Germline CDR1 is LGHNA and CDR2 is YSLEER. The CDR3 sequence is CASSQEDDTDAYGYTF. As DNA, the CDR3 is TGCGCCAGCAGCCAAGAGGATGACACCGACGCCTATGGCTACACCTTC.

By share, this clonotype ranks as medium-sized (0.01 to 0.1%). The chain recombines TRBV28 with TRBJ2-1; D possibly matches TRBD1 or TRBD2 (6 bases each). The CDR3 spans 17 residues. Trimming shortened V by 3 bases and J by 5 bases, and 20 bases separated the two germline ends. Germline V gene lookup returns CDR1 MDHEN and CDR2 SYDVKM. CDR3 protein: CASSFVLSGAINNEQFF. CDR3 nucleotide sequence: TGTGCCAGCAGTTTTGTCTTATCGGGGGCTATTAACAATGAGCAGTTCTTC.

By share, this clonotype ranks as medium-sized. The gene calls are TRBV7-6 and TRBJ2-5; 12 nucleotides line up with TRBD1. This CDR3 is 16 amino acids long. CDR1 is SGHVS, CDR2 FNYEAQ, per germline. Trimming cost V 5 bases and J 5 bases; bases outside gene matches: 9. The CDR3 nucleotides are TGTGCCAGCAGCAGAACCGGGACAGGGGGCTTTGAGACCCAGTACTTC. This translates into CASSRTGTGGFETQYF.

The rearrangement joins TRBV5-1 to TRBJ1-6; a possible D gene is TRBD1 (6 bases). V was pared by 4 bases and J by 5 bases, with 16 bases between. The CDR3 has 16 amino acids. Germline CDR1 and CDR2: SGHRS and YFSETQ. CDR3 DNA sequence: TGCGCCAGCAGCCGATCCGGGGGCTCGAATAATTCACCCCTCCACTTT. Protein: CASSRSGGSNNSPLHF. Full variable domain (remainder filled in from reference TRBV5-1 and TRBJ1-6): KAGVTQTPRYLIKTRGQQVTLSCSPISGHRSVSWYQQTPGQGLQFLFEYFSETQRNKGNFPGRFSGRQFSNSRSEMNVSTLELGDSALYLCASSRSGGSNNSPLHFGNGTRLTVT.

In its sample, this clonotype ranks as medium-sized. The V gene is TRBV12-3 or TRBV12-4, the J gene TRBJ1-3; possible D gene TRBD1, 5 bases. The CDR3 consists of 15 residues. V dropped 6 bases and J dropped 0 bases, with 12 bases sitting between them. In DNA, the CDR3 is TGTGCCAGCAGAGAGGGACCCCCCTCTGGAAACACCATATATTTT. It encodes CASREGPPSGNTIYF.

This clonotype is labeled medium-sized (0.01 to 0.1%). The chain carries TRBV6-5 and TRBJ2-6; D is ambiguous. This CDR3 region has 16 residues. Germline CDR1 reads MNHEY; CDR2 reads SVGAGI. Trimming cost V 6 bases and J 1 base, with 13 bases left between them. CDR3 sequence (DNA): TGTGCCAGCAGGACCGCAGCCGCGTCTGGGGCCAACGTCCTGACTTTC. Translated, it gives CASRTAAASGANVLTF.